The 10 T cell receptor beta chains below all came from one sample that was sequenced in a study of vaccination effects on CD4 cells after COVID-19. Produced via immunoSEQ multiplex PCR; TCRdb's table is partial and in-frame only. The table includes roughly 25,000 clones, 69% detected once. ViraFEST assay sequencing came after antigen-specific CD4+ T cells were expanded with viral peptide pools. Culture lasted about 10 days before CD4+ T cell isolation. Documented for the person is a PCR-confirmed SARS-CoV-2 infection occurring between March and December 2020. These receptors lack a known antigen. The specimen was CD4+ T cells from PBMCs cultured with SARS-CoV-2 spike peptides, collected before COVID-19 vaccination. Every receptor here comes from a human donor who had a prior SARS-CoV-2 infection.

The chain recombines TRBV28 with TRBJ1-5, with 7 bases fitting TRBD1. The CDR3 has 14 residues. The germline gives CDR1 MDHEN, CDR2 SYDVKM. The V segment lost 6 bases and the J segment 4 bases; nucleotides outside the gene matches: 6. The CDR3: CASSPGQRNQPQHF. DNA of the CDR3: TGTGCCAGCAGCCCGGGACAGAGAAATCAGCCCCAGCATTTT. Full variable domain (remainder filled in from reference TRBV28 and TRBJ1-5): DVKVTQSSRYLVKRTGEKVFLECVQDMDHENMFWYRQDPGLGLRLIYFSYDVKMKEKGDIPEGYSVSREKKERFSLILESASTNQTSMYLCASSPGQRNQPQHFGDGTRLSIL.

The chain carries TRBV18 and TRBJ2-7; TRBD1 might be the D (5 bases). The CDR3 loop spans 15 amino acids. CDR1 and CDR2 (germline): KGHSH, LQKENI. Between the trimmed V and J ends, which lost 0 bases and 4 bases, there was a span of 13 bases. The CDR3 reads CASSPPRRDSYEQYF. CDR3 DNA sequence: TGTGCCAGCTCACCACCGAGACGAGACAGTTACGAGCAGTACTTC.

In nucleotides, the CDR3 is TGTGCCAGCAGTACCGGGCCCCCTGAGGGCTACACCTTC. Its protein product is CASSTGPPEGYTF. This chain links TRBV6-5 with TRBJ1-2; D is unclear. CDR3 size: 13 residues. Trimming shortened V by 5 bases and J by 8 bases, and 15 bases separated the two germline ends. Germline loops: CDR1 MNHEY, CDR2 SVGAGI.

The chain links TRBV5-1 to TRBJ2-5; 7 bases fit TRBD1. Trimming removed 3 bases from V and 2 bases from J; junction bases left unmatched: 4. The CDR3 is 14 residues long. In germline, CDR1 is SGHRS, CDR2 YFSETQ. The CDR3 loop is CASSSPGQQETQYF. For the CDR3, the DNA is TGCGCCAGCAGCTCACCGGGACAGCAAGAGACCCAGTACTTC.

The rearrangement links TRBV15 to TRBJ2-3; a weak D match, TRBD1 (5 bases). CDR1 LNHNV and CDR2 YYDKDF come from the germline V gene (reference sequence). The CDR3 spans 15 residues. V dropped 6 bases and J dropped 0 bases, with 13 bases sitting between them. The CDR3 sequence: CATRSSGPSTDTQYF. Here the CDR3 DNA reads TGTGCCACCAGGAGTTCAGGGCCTAGCACAGATACGCAGTATTTT.

The V gene is TRBV9, the J gene TRBJ1-2; D may be TRBD1 (6 bases). This CDR3 region has 14 residues. V was cut by 4 bases and J by 4 bases, with 14 bases left in between. CDR1 SGDLS and CDR2 YYNGEE come from the germline V gene. The CDR3 sequence: CASSNGGRGYGYTF. As DNA, the CDR3 is TGTGCCAGCAGCAACGGGGGGCGCGGCTATGGCTACACCTTC.

This chain connects TRBV5-6 to TRBJ1-2; D gene unclear. CDR3 length: 12 amino acids. Trimming took 6 bases from V and 6 from J, leaving 12 bases between them. Germline loops: CDR1 SGHDT, CDR2 YYEEEE. The chain's CDR3 is CASTLNAHGYTF. In DNA form, the CDR3 reads TGTGCCAGCACTCTTAACGCCCATGGCTACACCTTC.

The chain is built from TRBV2 and TRBJ1-4; D is unresolved. Germline V lookup: CDR1 SNHLY, CDR2 FYNNEI. With 6 bases removed from V and 3 bases from J, the gap between germline ends came to 11 bases. The CDR3 has 14 residues. The CDR3 spells CASRKGSANEKLFF. CDR3 DNA sequence: TGTGCCAGCAGGAAAGGGTCAGCTAATGAAAAACTGTTTTTT.

The V call is TRBV24-1, the J call TRBJ2-3; 7 bases line up with TRBD1. The CDR3 has 16 amino acids. Per the germline V gene, CDR1 is KGHDR and CDR2 is SFDVKD. The junction had 6 bases not matched to a gene; V was cut back by 3 bases and J by 1 base. CDR3 sequence: CATSDDRERGTDTQYF. The CDR3 coding sequence is TGTGCCACCAGTGATGACAGGGAGCGAGGCACAGATACGCAGTATTTT.

This rearrangement joins TRBV5-4 to TRBJ1-1; a possible D gene is TRBD1 (5 bases). In germline, CDR1 is SGHNT, CDR2 YYREEE (reference sequence). This CDR3 is built from 16 residues. Deletions cut 1 base from V and 1 base from J, with 14 bases between. The CDR3 nucleotides read TGTGCCAGCAGCTTGTTCTGGGCAGGGACGAACACTGAAGCTTTCTTT. Its translation is CASSLFWAGTNTEAFF.